This record looks at one T cell receptor beta chain sequence and its context. The data originate from a study of T cell repertoires in cytomegalovirus infection. This CDR3 has 15 residues. The V gene lost 4 bases and the J gene lost 4 bases, with 16 bases spanning the gap. CDR1 MDHEN and CDR2 SYDVKM come from the germline V gene. Each CDR3 protein gets one entry after TCRdb re-called the reads with MiXCR. The table lists approximately 630,000 distinct CDR3 sequences, 20% to 25% of them singletons. Sequences were obtained from CD8+ T cells from PBMCs. V is TRBV28 and J is TRBJ1-2; tentatively, D is TRBD1 (5 bases). The TCR originated in a human donor in good health (CMV status not recorded). Some clones in this sample may be carry-over from other donors' samples. This CDR3 reads CASSSPPGTVYGYTF. The CDR3 nucleotides are TGTGCCAGCAGTTCCCCGCCAGGGACCGTCTATGGCTACACCTTC.